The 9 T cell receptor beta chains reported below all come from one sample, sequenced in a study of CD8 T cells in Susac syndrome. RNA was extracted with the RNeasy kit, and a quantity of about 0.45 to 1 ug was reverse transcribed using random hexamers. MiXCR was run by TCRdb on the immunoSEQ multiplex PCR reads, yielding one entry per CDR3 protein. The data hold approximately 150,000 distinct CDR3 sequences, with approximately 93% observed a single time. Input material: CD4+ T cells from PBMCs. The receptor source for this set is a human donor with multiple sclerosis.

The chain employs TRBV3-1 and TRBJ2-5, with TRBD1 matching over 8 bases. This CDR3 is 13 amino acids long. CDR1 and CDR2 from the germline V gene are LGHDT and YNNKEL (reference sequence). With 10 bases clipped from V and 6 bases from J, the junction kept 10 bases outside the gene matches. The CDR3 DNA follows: TGTGCCACCAGGGGGCAGATCACAAAGACCCAGTACTTC. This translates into CATRGQITKTQYF.

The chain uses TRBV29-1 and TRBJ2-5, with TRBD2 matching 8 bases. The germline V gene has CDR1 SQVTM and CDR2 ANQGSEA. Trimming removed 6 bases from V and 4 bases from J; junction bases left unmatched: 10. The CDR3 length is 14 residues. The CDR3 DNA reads TGCAGCGTGGGGGGACTGCGGGGGGTAGAGACCCAGTACTTC. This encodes CSVGGLRGVETQYF.

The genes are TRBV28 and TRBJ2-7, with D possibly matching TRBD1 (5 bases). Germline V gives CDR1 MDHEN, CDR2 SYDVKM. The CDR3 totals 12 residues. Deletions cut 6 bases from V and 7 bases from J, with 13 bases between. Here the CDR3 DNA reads TGTGCCAGCAGCACCCAGGGTCTTGAGCAGTACTTC. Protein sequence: CASSTQGLEQYF.

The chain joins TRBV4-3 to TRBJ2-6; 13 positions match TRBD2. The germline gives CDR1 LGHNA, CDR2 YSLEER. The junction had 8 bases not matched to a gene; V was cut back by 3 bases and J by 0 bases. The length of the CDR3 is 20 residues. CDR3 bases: TGCGCCAGCAGCCAGACTAGCGGGAGGCCCCCGGGCTCTGGGGCCAACGTCCTGACTTTC. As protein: CASSQTSGRPPGSGANVLTF.

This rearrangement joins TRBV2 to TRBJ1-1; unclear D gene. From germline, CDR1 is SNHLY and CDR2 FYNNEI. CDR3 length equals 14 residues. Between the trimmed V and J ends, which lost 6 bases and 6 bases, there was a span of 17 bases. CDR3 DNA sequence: TGTGCCAGCAGAAGGCCAGAACGTTTAGCTGAAGCTTTCTTT. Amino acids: CASRRPERLAEAFF.

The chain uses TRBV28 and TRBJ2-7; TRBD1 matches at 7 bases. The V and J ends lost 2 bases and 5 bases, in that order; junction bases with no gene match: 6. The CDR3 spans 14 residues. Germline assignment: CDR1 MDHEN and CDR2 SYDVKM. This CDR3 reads CASSLRDRSDEQYF. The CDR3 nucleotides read TGTGCCAGCAGTTTACGGGACAGATCGGACGAGCAGTACTTC. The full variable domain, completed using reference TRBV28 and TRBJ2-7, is DVKVTQSSRYLVKRTGEKVFLECVQDMDHENMFWYRQDPGLGLRLIYFSYDVKMKEKGDIPEGYSVSREKKERFSLILESASTNQTSMYLCASSLRDRSDEQYFGPGTRLTVT.

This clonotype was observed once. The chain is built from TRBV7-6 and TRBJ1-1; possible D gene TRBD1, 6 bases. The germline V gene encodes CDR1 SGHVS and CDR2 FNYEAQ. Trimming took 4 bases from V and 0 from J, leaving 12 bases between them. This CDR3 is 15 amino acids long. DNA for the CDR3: TGTGCCAGCAGCTCCCGGGGACACTTGAACACTGAAGCTTTCTTT. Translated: CASSSRGHLNTEAFF.

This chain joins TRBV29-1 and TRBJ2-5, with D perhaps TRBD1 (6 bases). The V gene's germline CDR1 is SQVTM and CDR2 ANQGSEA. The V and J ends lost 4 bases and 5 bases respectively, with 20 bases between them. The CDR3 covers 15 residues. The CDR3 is CSVVRVGTSFETQYF. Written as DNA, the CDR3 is TGCAGCGTTGTTCGCGTCGGGACATCTTTCGAGACCCAGTACTTC.

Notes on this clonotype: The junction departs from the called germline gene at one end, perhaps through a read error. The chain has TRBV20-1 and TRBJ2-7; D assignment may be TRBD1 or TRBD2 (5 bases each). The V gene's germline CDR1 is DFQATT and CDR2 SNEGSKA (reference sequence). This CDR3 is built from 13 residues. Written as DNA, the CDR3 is TGCAGTGCCCAGGTCACAGGCATTGGGGAGCGGTACTTC. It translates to CSAQVTGIGERYF.